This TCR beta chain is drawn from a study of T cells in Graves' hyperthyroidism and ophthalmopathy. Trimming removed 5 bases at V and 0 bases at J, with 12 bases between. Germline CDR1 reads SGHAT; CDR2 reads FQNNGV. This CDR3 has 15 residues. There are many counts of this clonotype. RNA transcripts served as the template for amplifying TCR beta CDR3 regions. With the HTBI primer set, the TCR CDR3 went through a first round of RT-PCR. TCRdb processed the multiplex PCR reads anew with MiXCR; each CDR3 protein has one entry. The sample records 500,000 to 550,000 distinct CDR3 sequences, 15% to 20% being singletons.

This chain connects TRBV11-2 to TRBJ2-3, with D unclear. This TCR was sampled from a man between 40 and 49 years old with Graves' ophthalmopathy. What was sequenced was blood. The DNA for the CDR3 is TGTGCCAGCAGCGTTTCTGGGGAAAGCACAGATACGCAGTATTTT. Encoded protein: CASSVSGESTDTQYF.